This TCR beta chain was found in a study of T-cell reconstitution after alpha-beta-depleted transplantation in children. Study-level results: Reports say that about two months after transplant, the alpha-beta T cells came out of several hundred graft clones that had expanded.

Notes on this clonotype: Its specificity is unknown.

A TCRbeta library incorporating unique molecular identifiers was prepared. TCRdb recomputed calls from the PCR reads with MiXCR, one row per CDR3 protein. The profile shows around 490,000 distinct CDR3 sequences, about an eighth of them singletons. The germline V gene has CDR1 SGHTA and CDR2 FQGNSA. The CDR3 is made up of 16 amino acids. J lost 6 bases, V lost 1 base, and 3 bases had no gene match. This chain uses TRBV7-2 with TRBJ2-3; 14 bases match TRBD2. The TCR comes from a female patient between 2 and 15 years old who had a stem cell transplant for aplastic anemia, so the T cells may come from the graft donor. This specimen was PBMCs, mostly from graft donor cells, taken 180 days after TCRalphabeta/CD19-depleted stem cell transplant. The DNA of the CDR3 is TGTGCCAGCAGCTTAGGTGGGACTAGCGGGAGTGATACGCAGTATTTT. As protein: CASSLGGTSGSDTQYF. The full variable domain, completed using reference TRBV7-2 and TRBJ2-3, is GAGVSQSPSNKVTEKGKDVELRCDPISGHTALYWYRQSLGQGLEFLIYFQGNSAPDKSGLPSDRFSAERTGGSVSTLTIQRTQQEDSAVYLCASSLGGTSGSDTQYFGPGTRLTVL.